Each of the 29 T cell receptor beta chains below was sequenced from the same sample in a study of T cell repertoires and Cas9 in healthy adults (dated by TCRdb to 2017 to 2018). Libraries were constructed by the immunoSEQ multiplex PCR assay. The source is immuneACCESS, and TCRdb retained only in-frame sequences with V and J called. Part of the clones is not carried over; for the studies checked, unresolved V genes explain less than half of this, and the remainder is unexplained. The sample table records about 24,000 clones; more than 75% of these occur just once. Together, the top ten hold 0.69% of the sample. The sequenced sample was CD4+ effector T cells (CD127+, CD25-, CD137-, CD154-) from PBMCs; culture status not recorded. The receptors originated from a human donor in good health.

V usage is TRBV7-9 and J usage is TRBJ1-1, with 7 positions matching TRBD1. J lost 1 base, V lost 1 base, and 6 bases had no gene match. Germline-derived CDR1 and CDR2 are SEHNR and FQNEAQ (reference sequence). This CDR3 has 16 residues. CDR3 sequence (DNA): TGTGCCAGCAGCTTAGGGCCGGGACAGTCGAACACTGAAGCTTTCTTT. Residues: CASSLGPGQSNTEAFF.

The chain combines TRBV23-1 with TRBJ2-2; tentatively, D is TRBD1 or TRBD2 (5 bases each). TRBV23-1 is an open reading frame, and its role is uncertain. The CDR3 extends over 17 amino acids. Trimming stripped 6 bases from V and 3 bases from J, with 20 bases between. DNA for the CDR3: TGCGCCAGCAGCCGGGGCAGCCTAAGCCTTCACACCGGGGAGCTGTTTTTT. Encoded protein: CASSRGSLSLHTGELFF.

The CDR3 region is CASSIRQGARANTEAFF. The DNA of the CDR3 is TGTGCCAGTAGTATAAGGCAGGGGGCGCGAGCGAACACTGAAGCTTTCTTT. The rearrangement links TRBV19 to TRBJ1-1; 8 bases are shared with TRBD1. Germline V lookup: CDR1 LNHDA, CDR2 SQIVND (reference sequence). J gave up 1 base and V 2 bases, and 9 bases lay outside the gene matches. The CDR3 consists of 17 residues.

This chain links TRBV5-1 with TRBJ1-5; the D gene is possibly TRBD1 (6 bases). There are 15 residues in the CDR3. Trimming removed 1 base at V and 2 bases at J, with 10 bases between. The germline CDR1 and CDR2 sequences are SGHRS and YFSETQ. CDR3 loop: CASSLTGSGNQPQHF. The CDR3 bases are TGCGCCAGCAGCTTGACAGGGTCCGGCAATCAGCCCCAGCATTTT. Together with reference TRBV5-1 and TRBJ1-5, the CDR3 gives the full variable domain: KAGVTQTPRYLIKTRGQQVTLSCSPISGHRSVSWYQQTPGQGLQFLFEYFSETQRNKGNFPGRFSGRQFSNSRSEMNVSTLELGDSALYLCASSLTGSGNQPQHFGDGTRLSIL.

This sequence joins TRBV4-2 and TRBJ1-2; weak D call: TRBD1 (6 bases). This CDR3 contains 15 residues. CDR1 and CDR2 (germline): LGHNA, YNFKEQ. V was pared by 1 base and J by 5 bases, with 14 bases between. The CDR3: CASSQVGQGRYGYTF. The CDR3 nucleotides are TGTGCCAGCAGCCAAGTGGGGCAGGGGCGGTATGGCTACACCTTC.

The rearrangement links TRBV5-4 to TRBJ2-7; no firm D call. This CDR3 contains 11 residues. The germline V gene encodes CDR1 SGHNT and CDR2 YYREEE (reference sequence). V lost 1 base, J lost 5 bases, and 4 bases lay in between. The CDR3 here is CASSLLDEQYF. The CDR3 nucleotides are TGTGCCAGCAGCTTGTTGGACGAGCAGTACTTC.

CDR3 bases: TGTGCCAGCAGCTTGCCTAGCGGGGGCAGCACAGATACGCAGTATTTT. Translated, it gives CASSLPSGGSTDTQYF. The rearrangement uses TRBV5-4 and TRBJ2-3, with TRBD2 identical over 10 bases. With V trimmed by 1 base and J by 0 bases, 2 bases remained unmatched. The CDR3 is 16 residues long. Germline CDR1 is SGHNT and CDR2 is YYREEE (reference sequence).

DNA of the CDR3: TGTGCCAGTAGTATATCACAGCACCCCCCTAATGAGCAGTTCTTC. This translates into CASSISQHPPNEQFF. The gene calls are TRBV19 and TRBJ2-1; D is undetermined. Germline V lookup: CDR1 LNHDA, CDR2 SQIVND (reference sequence). The CDR3 totals 15 residues. Trimming stripped 2 bases from V and 7 bases from J, with 15 bases between.

The chain links TRBV5-1 to TRBJ2-7; the D call may be TRBD1 or TRBD2 (5 bases each). Trimming stripped 0 bases from V and 2 bases from J, with 12 bases between. Germline CDR1 is SGHRS and CDR2 is YFSETQ. CDR3 size: 15 residues. CDR3 bases: TGCGCCAGCAGCTTGGGACCGGGACGCGCCTACGAGCAGTACTTC. Its protein is CASSLGPGRAYEQYF.

J is TRBJ2-7 and V is TRBV5-4; a possible D gene is TRBD2 (5 bases). Germline CDR1 reads SGHNT; CDR2 reads YYREEE (reference sequence). V was trimmed by 2 bases and J by 3 bases, leaving 12 bases between them. The CDR3 loop spans 14 amino acids. The CDR3 here is CASSFGADDYEQYF. In DNA, the CDR3 is TGTGCCAGCAGCTTCGGAGCGGATGACTACGAGCAGTACTTC.

This chain uses TRBV19 with TRBJ2-1; D is unclear. The germline V and J ends were trimmed by 5 bases and 0 bases, with 8 bases remaining between them. The CDR3 length is 14 residues. The germline CDR1 and CDR2 sequences are LNHDA and SQIVND (reference sequence). The CDR3 region is CASSERNSYNEQFF. CDR3 DNA sequence: TGTGCCAGTAGTGAACGAAACTCCTACAATGAGCAGTTCTTC. The whole variable domain, remainder taken from reference TRBV19 and TRBJ2-1, is DGGITQSPKYLFRKEGQNVTLSCEQNLNHDAMYWYRQDPGQGLRLIYYSQIVNDFQKGDIAEGYSVSREKKESFPLTVTSAQKNPTAFYLCASSERNSYNEQFFGPGTRLTVL.

The chain is built from TRBV7-2 and TRBJ2-3; 9 bases agree with TRBD1. With V trimmed by 5 bases and J by 2 bases, 5 bases remained unmatched. The CDR3 is 15 amino acids. Germline V lookup: CDR1 SGHTA, CDR2 FQGNSA. CDR3 sequence reads: CASSPWTGDTDTQYF. The CDR3 DNA reads TGTGCCAGCAGCCCATGGACAGGGGACACAGATACGCAGTATTTT.

V gene TRBV27 combines with J gene TRBJ1-1, with TRBD1 identical over 10 bases. Germline trimming cut 6 bases from V and 5 bases from J; bases unmatched to any gene: 9. From germline, CDR1 is MNHEY and CDR2 SMNVEV (reference sequence). This CDR3 region has 15 residues. The CDR3 DNA is TGTGCCAGCAGGTTTCTAGACAGGGGGCGAACTGAAGCTTTCTTT. Protein product: CASRFLDRGRTEAFF.

V gene TRBV5-1 combines with J gene TRBJ1-3; D unresolved. CDR1 SGHRS and CDR2 YFSETQ come from the germline V gene. The CDR3 is 14 residues long. Trimming took 4 bases from V and 0 from J, leaving 8 bases between them. The chain's CDR3 is CASSPALSGNTIYF. The CDR3 bases are TGCGCCAGCAGCCCGGCCCTCTCTGGAAACACCATATATTTT.

The chain carries TRBV6-1 and TRBJ2-3; D possibly corresponds to TRBD1 (6 bases). The CDR3 spans 14 residues. V was trimmed by 10 bases and J by 0 bases, leaving 14 bases between them. The germline gives CDR1 MNHNS, CDR2 SASEGT. This chain's CDR3 is CATTGHSSTDTQYF. Here the CDR3 DNA reads TGTGCCACTACGGGACATTCGAGCACAGATACGCAGTATTTT.

The V gene is TRBV6-1, the J gene TRBJ1-5, with D tentatively TRBD1 (5 bases). V shed 5 bases and J shed 4 bases, with 9 bases lying between them. The CDR3 is 13 residues long. Germline assignment: CDR1 MNHNS and CDR2 SASEGT. CDR3 bases: TGTGCCAGCAGTTTTTCAGGGAATCAGCCCCAGCATTTT. Residues: CASSFSGNQPQHF.

The rearrangement joins TRBV6-1 to TRBJ1-2; D ambiguous. V lost 1 base and J 2 bases, leaving 11 bases between the germline ends. Germline V gene data show CDR1 as MNHNS and CDR2 as SASEGT. The CDR3 runs to 15 residues. CDR3: CASSEGMFGNYGYTF. The CDR3 coding sequence is TGTGCCAGCAGTGAAGGGATGTTCGGAAACTATGGCTACACCTTC.

Only one count was recorded for this clone. The V and J genes are TRBV4-2 and TRBJ2-2, with D unclear. Per germline, CDR1 LGHNA and CDR2 YNFKEQ. The V end was cut by 3 bases, the J end by 6 bases, with 5 bases between. CDR3 length: 12 amino acids. As DNA, the CDR3 is TGTGCCAGCAGCCATCAGCCCGGGGAGCTGTTTTTT. Its translation is CASSHQPGELFF.

The rearrangement joins TRBV6-1 to TRBJ1-4; 7 bases align to TRBD1. The CDR3 loop spans 16 amino acids. V lost 3 bases to trimming and J lost 3 bases; unmatched junction nucleotides: 7. Germline values: CDR1 MNHNS, CDR2 SASEGT. This chain's CDR3 is CASSDPWTGSNEKLFF. The CDR3 DNA sequence: TGTGCCAGCAGTGACCCCTGGACAGGCTCTAATGAAAAACTGTTTTTT.

The chain couples TRBV28 to TRBJ2-7, with 8 bases aligning to TRBD1. Trimming removed 1 base from V and 9 bases from J; junction bases left unmatched: 17. Germline assignment: CDR1 MDHEN and CDR2 SYDVKM. CDR3 size: 17 residues. The DNA of the CDR3 is TGTGCCAGCAGTTTATTGGGACAGGATTTTTTAGAAGATGGGCAGTACTTC. Protein sequence: CASSLLGQDFLEDGQYF.

This chain links TRBV5-1 with TRBJ2-1; weak D call: TRBD2 (6 bases). Germline V lookup: CDR1 SGHRS, CDR2 YFSETQ. The CDR3 length is 15 residues. V was cut by 2 bases and J by 6 bases, with 15 bases left in between. The CDR3 DNA reads TGCGCCAGCAGCTTCGGAGGGCCCCAAGGCAATGAGCAGTTCTTC. It translates to CASSFGGPQGNEQFF.

The chain employs TRBV6-7 and TRBJ2-7; tentative D call: TRBD2 (7 bases). TRBV6-7 is annotated as an ORF whose role is uncertain. This CDR3 has 20 residues. The V end lost 0 bases, the J end lost 0 bases, and 24 bases lay between the germline ends. The CDR3 region has the DNA TGTGCCAGCAGTTACTCGATTTTGGATGTTCGCGGGGGCCCCTCCTACGAGCAGTACTTC. The encoded protein is CASSYSILDVRGGPSYEQYF.

This clone occurred once. Other DNA sequences in the sample encode the same CDR3. The genes are TRBV4-1 and TRBJ2-3; 8 nucleotides match TRBD1. This CDR3 has 16 residues. After removal of 0 bases from V and 6 bases from J, the junction contained 8 bases not matched to a gene. The germline V gene has CDR1 MGHRA and CDR2 YSYEKL. The CDR3 DNA reads as TGCGCCAGCAGCCAAGATGGGGCAGGGGGCAAGGATACGCAGTATTTT. It is translated as CASSQDGAGGKDTQYF.

The rearrangement links TRBV27 to TRBJ1-2; D gene ambiguous. This CDR3 region has 13 residues. Trimming pared 6 bases from V and 0 bases from J, leaving 8 bases between. Germline CDR1 reads MNHEY; CDR2 reads SMNVEV (reference sequence). CDR3 protein: CASRESANYGYTF. DNA for the CDR3: TGTGCCAGCAGAGAGTCCGCTAACTATGGCTACACCTTC.

J is TRBJ2-7 and V is TRBV2; tentative D call: TRBD1 (5 bases). Between the trimmed V and J ends, which lost 6 bases and 3 bases, there was a span of 9 bases. CDR3 size: 12 residues. Per the germline V gene, CDR1 is SNHLY and CDR2 is FYNNEI. CDR3 nucleotide sequence: TGTGCCAGCAGACAGGAAAGCTACGAGCAGTACTTC. Its protein product is CASRQESYEQYF.

The V call is TRBV19, the J call TRBJ1-4; D not resolved. Germline assignment: CDR1 LNHDA and CDR2 SQIVND (reference sequence). The V end lost 5 bases, the J end lost 4 bases, and 5 bases lay between the germline ends. The CDR3 length is 12 residues. The CDR3 spells CASSEDNEKLFF. The CDR3 bases are TGTGCCAGTAGTGAGGATAATGAAAAACTGTTTTTT.

The genes are TRBV27 and TRBJ1-1, with a possible D match to TRBD1 (6 bases). Per the germline V gene, CDR1 is MNHEY and CDR2 is SMNVEV (reference sequence). CDR3 length equals 13 residues. V was clipped by 6 bases and J by 4 bases, with 12 bases between them. The CDR3 DNA sequence: TGTGCCAGCAGGACAGGCATATCCACTGAAGCTTTCTTT. It is translated as CASRTGISTEAFF.

The chain has TRBV5-4 and TRBJ2-6, with no clear D. The V gene's germline CDR1 is SGHNT and CDR2 YYREEE (reference sequence). Trimming removed 4 bases at V and 0 bases at J, with 8 bases between. The CDR3 runs to 15 residues. The CDR3 DNA reads as TGTGCCAGCAGCCCGGTTTACTCTGGGGCCAACGTCCTGACTTTC. Translated: CASSPVYSGANVLTF.

This chain links TRBV27 with TRBJ2-7; TRBD1 matches at 7 bases. Germline V CDR1 and CDR2: MNHEY, SMNVEV (reference sequence). This CDR3 region has 15 residues. After removal of 4 bases from V and 6 bases from J, the junction contained 12 bases not matched to a gene. This chain's CDR3 is CASSSRDSEFREQYF. In DNA, the CDR3 is TGTGCCAGCAGTTCCCGGGACAGCGAATTTCGCGAGCAGTACTTC.